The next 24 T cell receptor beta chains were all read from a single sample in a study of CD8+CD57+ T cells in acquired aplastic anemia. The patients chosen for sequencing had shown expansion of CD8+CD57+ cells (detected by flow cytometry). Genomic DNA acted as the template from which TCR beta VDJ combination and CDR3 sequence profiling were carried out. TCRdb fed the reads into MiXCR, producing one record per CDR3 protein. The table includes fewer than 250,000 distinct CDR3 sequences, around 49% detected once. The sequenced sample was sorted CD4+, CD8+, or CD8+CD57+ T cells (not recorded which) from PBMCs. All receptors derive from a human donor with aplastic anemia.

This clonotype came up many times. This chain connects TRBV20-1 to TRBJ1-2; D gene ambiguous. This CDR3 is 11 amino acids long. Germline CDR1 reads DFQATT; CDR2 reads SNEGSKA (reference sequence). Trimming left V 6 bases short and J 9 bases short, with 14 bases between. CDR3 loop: CSAKTPESYTF. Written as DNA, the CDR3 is TGCAGTGCCAAAACTCCGGAGAGCTACACCTTC.

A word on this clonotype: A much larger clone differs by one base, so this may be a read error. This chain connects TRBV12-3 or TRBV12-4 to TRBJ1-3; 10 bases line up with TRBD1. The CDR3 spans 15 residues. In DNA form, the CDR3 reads TGTGCCAGCAGTCCCGGGACAGGGGTTGGAAACAACATATATTTT. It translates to CASSPGTGVGNNIYF.

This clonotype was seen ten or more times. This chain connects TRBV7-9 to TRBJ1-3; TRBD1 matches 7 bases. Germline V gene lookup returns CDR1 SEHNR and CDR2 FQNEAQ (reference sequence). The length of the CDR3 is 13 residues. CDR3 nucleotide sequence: TGTGCTCCGGGCGACAGGGCTGGAAACACCATATATTTT. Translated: CAPGDRAGNTIYF.

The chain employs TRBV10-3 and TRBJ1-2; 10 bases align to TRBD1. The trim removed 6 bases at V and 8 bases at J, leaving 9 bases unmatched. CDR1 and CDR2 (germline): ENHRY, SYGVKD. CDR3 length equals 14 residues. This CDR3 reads CAISGTGVNWGYTF. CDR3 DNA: TGTGCCATCAGCGGGACAGGGGTCAACTGGGGCTACACCTTC.

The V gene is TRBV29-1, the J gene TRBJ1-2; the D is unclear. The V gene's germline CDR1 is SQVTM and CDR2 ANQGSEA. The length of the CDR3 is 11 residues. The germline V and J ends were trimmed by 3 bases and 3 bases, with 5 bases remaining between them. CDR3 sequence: CSVEGYYGYTF. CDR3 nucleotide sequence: TGCAGCGTTGAGGGGTACTATGGCTACACCTTC. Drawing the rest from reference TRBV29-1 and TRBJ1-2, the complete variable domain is SAVISQKPSRDICQRGTSLTIQCQVDSQVTMMFWYRQQPGQSLTLIATANQGSEATYESGFVIDKFPISRPNLTFSTLTVSNMSPEDSSIYLCSVEGYYGYTFGSGTRLTVV.

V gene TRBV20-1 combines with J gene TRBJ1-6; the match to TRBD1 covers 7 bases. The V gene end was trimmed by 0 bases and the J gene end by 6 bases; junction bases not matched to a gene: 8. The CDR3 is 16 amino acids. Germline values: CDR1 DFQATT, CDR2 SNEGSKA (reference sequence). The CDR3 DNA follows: TGCAGTGCTAGAGATCGGAACAGGGGCCTTAATTCACCCCTCCACTTT. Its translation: CSARDRNRGLNSPLHF.

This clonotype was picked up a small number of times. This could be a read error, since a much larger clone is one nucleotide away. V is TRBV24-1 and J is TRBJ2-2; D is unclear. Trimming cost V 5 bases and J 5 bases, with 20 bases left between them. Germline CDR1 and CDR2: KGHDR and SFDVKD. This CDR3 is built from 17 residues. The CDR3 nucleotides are TGTGCCACCAGTGGTGGTTTTGGGGTGGAAAAAACCGGGGAGCTGTTTTTT. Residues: CATSGGFGVEKTGELFF.

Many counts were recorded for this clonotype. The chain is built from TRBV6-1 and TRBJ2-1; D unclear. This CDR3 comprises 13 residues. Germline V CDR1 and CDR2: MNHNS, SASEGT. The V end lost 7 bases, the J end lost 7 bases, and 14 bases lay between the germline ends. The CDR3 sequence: CASTPSKGNEQFF. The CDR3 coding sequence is TGTGCCAGCACCCCATCTAAGGGTAATGAGCAGTTCTTC.

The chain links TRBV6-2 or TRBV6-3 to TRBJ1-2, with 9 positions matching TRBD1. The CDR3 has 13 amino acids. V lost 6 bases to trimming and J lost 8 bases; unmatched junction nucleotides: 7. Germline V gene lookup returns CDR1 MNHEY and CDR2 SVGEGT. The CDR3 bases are TGTGCCAGCAGCCTACAGGGGGCTGGGGGCTACACCTTC. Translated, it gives CASSLQGAGGYTF.

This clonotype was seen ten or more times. The CDR3 sequence: CASSLTAWGSSYNSPLHF. In nucleotides, the CDR3 is TGTGCCAGCAGCTTAACTGCTTGGGGGAGCTCCTATAATTCACCCCTCCACTTT. V usage is TRBV7-3 and J usage is TRBJ1-6, with D possibly matching TRBD1 (5 bases). The germline V and J ends were trimmed by 0 bases and 0 bases, with 12 bases remaining between them. The CDR3 runs 18 residues. Germline V gene lookup returns CDR1 SGHTA and CDR2 FQGTGA.

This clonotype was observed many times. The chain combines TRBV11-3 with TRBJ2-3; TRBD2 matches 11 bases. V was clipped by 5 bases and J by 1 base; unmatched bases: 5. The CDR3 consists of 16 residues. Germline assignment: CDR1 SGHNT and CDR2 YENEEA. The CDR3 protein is CASSTGTSGRTDTQYF. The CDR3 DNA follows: TGTGCCAGCAGCACTGGGACTAGCGGACGCACAGATACGCAGTATTTT.

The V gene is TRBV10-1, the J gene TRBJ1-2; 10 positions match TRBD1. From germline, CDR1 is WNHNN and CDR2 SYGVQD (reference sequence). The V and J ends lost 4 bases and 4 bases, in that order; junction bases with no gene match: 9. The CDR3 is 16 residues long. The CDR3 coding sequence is TGCGCCAGCAGTGGTGACAGGGGGCCTGATCCCTATGGCTACACCTTC. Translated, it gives CASSGDRGPDPYGYTF.

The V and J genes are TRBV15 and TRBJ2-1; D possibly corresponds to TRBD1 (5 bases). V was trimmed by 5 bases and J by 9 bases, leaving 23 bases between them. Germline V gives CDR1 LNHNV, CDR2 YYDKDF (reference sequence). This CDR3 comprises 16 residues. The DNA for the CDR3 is TGTGCCACCAGCGGAAAAGCGACAGATAGACCAATTGAGCAGTTCTTC. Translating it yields CATSGKATDRPIEQFF. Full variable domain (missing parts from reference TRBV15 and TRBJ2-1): DAMVIQNPRYQVTQFGKPVTLSCSQTLNHNVMYWYQQKSSQAPKLLFHYYDKDFNNEADTPDNFQSRRPNTSFCFLDIRSPGLGDTAMYLCATSGKATDRPIEQFFGPGTRLTVL.

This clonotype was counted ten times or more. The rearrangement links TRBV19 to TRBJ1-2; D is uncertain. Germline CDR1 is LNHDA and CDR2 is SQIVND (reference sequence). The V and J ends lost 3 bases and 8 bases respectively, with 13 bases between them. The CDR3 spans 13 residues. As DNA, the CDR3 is TGTGCCAGTAGTATTATTACTAAGCTGGGCTACACCTTC. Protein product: CASSIITKLGYTF.

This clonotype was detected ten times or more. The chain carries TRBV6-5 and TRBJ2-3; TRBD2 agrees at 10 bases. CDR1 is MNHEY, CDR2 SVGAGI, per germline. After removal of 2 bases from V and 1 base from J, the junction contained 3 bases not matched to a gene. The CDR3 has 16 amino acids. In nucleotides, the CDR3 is TGTGCCAGCAGTTACGCAGGACTAGCGGGCACAGATACGCAGTATTTT. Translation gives CASSYAGLAGTDTQYF.

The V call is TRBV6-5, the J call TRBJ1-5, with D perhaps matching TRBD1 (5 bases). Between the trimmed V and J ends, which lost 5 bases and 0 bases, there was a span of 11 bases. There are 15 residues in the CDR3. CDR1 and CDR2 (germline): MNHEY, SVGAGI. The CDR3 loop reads CASSEGDSSNQPQHF. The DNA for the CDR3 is TGTGCCAGCAGTGAAGGGGACTCTAGCAATCAGCCCCAGCATTTT.

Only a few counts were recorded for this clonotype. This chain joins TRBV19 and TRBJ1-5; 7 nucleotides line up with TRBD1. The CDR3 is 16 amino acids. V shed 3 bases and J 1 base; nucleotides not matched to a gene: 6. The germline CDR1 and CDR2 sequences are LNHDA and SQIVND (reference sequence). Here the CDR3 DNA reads TGTGCCAGTAGTATTTTTGGCAGGGGGAGCAATCAGCCCCAGCATTTT. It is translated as CASSIFGRGSNQPQHF.

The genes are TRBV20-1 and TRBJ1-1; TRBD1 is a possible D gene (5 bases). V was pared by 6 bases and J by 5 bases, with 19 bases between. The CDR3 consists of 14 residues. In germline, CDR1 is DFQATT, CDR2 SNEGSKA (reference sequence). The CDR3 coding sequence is TGCAGTGCAGCACAGTTTGGGGCGCGAACTGAAGCTTTCTTT. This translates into CSAAQFGARTEAFF.

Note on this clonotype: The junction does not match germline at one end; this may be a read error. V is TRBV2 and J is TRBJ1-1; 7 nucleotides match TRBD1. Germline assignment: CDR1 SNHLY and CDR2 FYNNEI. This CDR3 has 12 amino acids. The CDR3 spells CASREGQVEAFF. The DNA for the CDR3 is TGTGCCAGCAGGGAAGGACAGGTAGAAGCTTTCTTT.

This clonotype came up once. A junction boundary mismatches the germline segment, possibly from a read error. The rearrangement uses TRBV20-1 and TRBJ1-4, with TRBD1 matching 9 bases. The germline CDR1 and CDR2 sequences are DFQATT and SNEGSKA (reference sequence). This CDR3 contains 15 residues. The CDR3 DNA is TGCAGTGCCCCCCAGAGACAGGGGGTTAATGAAAAACCGTTTTTT. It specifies CSAPQRQGVNEKPFF.

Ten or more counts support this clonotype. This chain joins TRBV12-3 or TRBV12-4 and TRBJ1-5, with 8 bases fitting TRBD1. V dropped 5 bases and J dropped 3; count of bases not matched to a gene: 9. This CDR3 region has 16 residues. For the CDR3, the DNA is TGTGCCAGCAGTCCAGGGACAGGAGGATACAATCAGCCCCAGCATTTT. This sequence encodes CASSPGTGGYNQPQHF.

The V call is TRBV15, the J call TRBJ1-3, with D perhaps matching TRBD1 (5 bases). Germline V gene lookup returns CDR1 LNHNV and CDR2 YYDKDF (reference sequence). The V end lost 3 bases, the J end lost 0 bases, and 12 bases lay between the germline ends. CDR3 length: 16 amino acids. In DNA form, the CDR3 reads TGTGCCACCAGCAGTGAGAGGGGCAGCTCTGGAAACACCATATATTTT. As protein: CATSSERGSSGNTIYF.

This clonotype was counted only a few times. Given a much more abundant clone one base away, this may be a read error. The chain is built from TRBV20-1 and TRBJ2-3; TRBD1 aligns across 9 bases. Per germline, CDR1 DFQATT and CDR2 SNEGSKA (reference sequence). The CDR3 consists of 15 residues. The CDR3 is CSAKRQGVPQDTQCF. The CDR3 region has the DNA TGCAGTGCTAAACGACAGGGGGTTCCCCAAGATACGCAGTGTTTT.

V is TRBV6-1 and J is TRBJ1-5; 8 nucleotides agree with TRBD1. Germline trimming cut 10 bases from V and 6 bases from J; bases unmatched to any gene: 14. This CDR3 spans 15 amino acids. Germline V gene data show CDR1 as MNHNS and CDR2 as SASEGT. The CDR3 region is CATHPPGGAGQPQHF. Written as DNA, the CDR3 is TGTGCCACCCACCCCCCAGGGGGCGCCGGTCAGCCCCAGCATTTT.